The 7 T cell receptor beta chains in this list originate from one sample, sequenced in a study of shared clonotypes between healthy human individuals. Here immunoSEQ multiplex PCR was the method, and the copy in TCRdb shows in-frame clones only, minus some. The sample consists of 330,000 or so clones, less than 75% of them appearing once. The sequenced sample consisted of memory CD4+ T cells sorted from blood. Noted subset: CD45RA-negative fraction. The source is a man between 25 and 39 years old in good health.

The genes are TRBV2 and TRBJ2-1; the D call may be TRBD1 or TRBD2 (5 bases each). This CDR3 spans 12 amino acids. CDR1 SNHLY and CDR2 FYNNEI come from the germline V gene. V shed 6 bases and J shed 9 bases, with 12 bases lying between them. The CDR3: CASRESGGEQFF. The CDR3 DNA follows: TGTGCCAGCAGGGAATCTGGGGGTGAGCAGTTCTTC.

The chain recombines TRBV7-2 with TRBJ2-3, with D unresolved. Per the germline V gene, CDR1 is SGHTA and CDR2 is FQGNSA. This CDR3 comprises 13 residues. V dropped 2 bases and J dropped 2 bases, with 5 bases sitting between them. CDR3 sequence: CASSLPNTDTQYF. CDR3 DNA sequence: TGTGCCAGCAGCTTACCCAACACAGATACGCAGTATTTT. The variable domain in full, with the rest retrieved from reference TRBV7-2 and TRBJ2-3, is GAGVSQSPSNKVTEKGKDVELRCDPISGHTALYWYRQSLGQGLEFLIYFQGNSAPDKSGLPSDRFSAERTGGSVSTLTIQRTQQEDSAVYLCASSLPNTDTQYFGPGTRLTVL.

The V gene is TRBV19, the J gene TRBJ1-5; TRBD1 matches 8 bases. J gave up 0 bases and V 5 bases, and 12 bases lay outside the gene matches. CDR3 length equals 18 residues. Germline lookup yields CDR1 LNHDA and CDR2 SQIVND (reference sequence). The CDR3 DNA is TGTGCCAGTAGTTCGCGGACAGGGCTCGGGTATAGCAATCAGCCCCAGCATTTT. Residues: CASSSRTGLGYSNQPQHF.

The chain is built from TRBV28 and TRBJ1-5; D gene unclear. From germline, CDR1 is MDHEN and CDR2 SYDVKM. The CDR3 sequence is 13 residues long. The V and J ends lost 4 bases and 0 bases respectively, with 4 bases between them. Here the CDR3 reads CASSSSSNQPQHF. The CDR3 DNA reads as TGTGCCAGCAGTTCATCTAGCAATCAGCCCCAGCATTTT.

Comments on this clone: Other DNA sequences in this specimen translate into the identical CDR3. The J gene is TRBJ2-1, the V gene TRBV14; D is undetermined. CDR1 SGHDN and CDR2 FVKESK come from the germline V gene. The germline V and J ends were trimmed by 1 base and 1 base, with 5 bases remaining between them. The CDR3 covers 14 residues. The CDR3 spells CASSQARSYNEQFF. CDR3 DNA: TGTGCCAGCAGCCAAGCACGGTCCTACAATGAGCAGTTCTTC.

This clone was observed a handful of times. The rearrangement links TRBV4-2 to TRBJ2-3; D gene unclear. V shed 4 bases and J shed 2 bases, with 13 bases lying between them. The CDR3 is made up of 15 amino acids. Germline assignment: CDR1 LGHNA and CDR2 YNFKEQ. As DNA, the CDR3 is TGTGCCAGCAGCCCCACCCTAATTGTCACAGATACGCAGTATTTT. Translating gives CASSPTLIVTDTQYF.

The chain joins TRBV28 to TRBJ2-5; D not certain. V was clipped by 3 bases and J by 2 bases, with 10 bases between them. The CDR3 runs 14 residues. Germline assignment: CDR1 MDHEN and CDR2 SYDVKM. The CDR3 protein is CASSFRALQETQYF. Written as DNA, the CDR3 is TGTGCCAGCAGTTTTCGGGCATTGCAAGAGACCCAGTACTTC.